This T cell receptor (beta chain) appears in the sequencing data of a study of T cells in Graves' hyperthyroidism and ophthalmopathy. Study background: Prior to any treatment, at the point of initial diagnosis, peripheral blood was collected.

Patients between 18 and 65 years old had hyperthyroidism, newly diagnosed and lasting under 2 months. Preceding any ophthalmopathy symptoms, the blood sample dates from first hyperthyroidism diagnosis. Out of more than 8 ml of fresh peripheral blood came the PBMCs. This clonotype was found many times. There are 15 residues in the CDR3. With 4 bases removed from V and 5 bases from J, the gap between germline ends came to 18 bases. Looked up from germline, CDR1 is SGHNT and CDR2 is YENEEA. The TCR beta CDR3 regions underwent amplification using RNA transcripts as the source. HTBI primers drove first-round RT-PCR of the TCR CDR3. TCRdb itself ran the multiplex PCR reads through MiXCR, one entry per CDR3 protein. The table has about 360,000 distinct CDR3 sequences, 13% seen once.

The sequencing input was blood. This clonotype was obtained from a man younger than 45 with Graves' hyperthyroidism that later progressed to Graves' ophthalmopathy. The chain has TRBV11-3 and TRBJ2-7; D not resolved. The CDR3 coding sequence is TGTGCCAGCAGCTCGTCAATTTCGACTTCACACGAGCAGTACTTC. Translated, it gives CASSSSISTSHEQYF.